This T cell receptor (beta chain) was sequenced during a study of T cell changes during pregnancy in multiple sclerosis. The table came from immunoSEQ multiplex PCR; TCRdb's copy has only in-frame clones and leaves some out. The sample lists roughly 100,000 clones; 85% to 95% were seen once. Germline lookup yields CDR1 SNHLY and CDR2 FYNNEI. Trimming stripped 6 bases from V and 1 base from J, with 6 bases between. The CDR3 sequence is 12 residues long. This TCR was sampled from a female donor with multiple sclerosis, enrolled in a pregnancy study. This material consisted of peripheral blood, taken after pregnancy. This chain uses TRBV2 with TRBJ1-2; D may be TRBD1 (5 bases). The CDR3 region is CASRTVNYGYTF. Here the CDR3 DNA reads TGTGCCAGCAGGACAGTTAACTATGGCTACACCTTC. Using reference TRBV2 and TRBJ1-2 for the parts outside the CDR3, the full variable domain is EPEVTQTPSHQVTQMGQEVILRCVPISNHLYFYWYRQILGQKVEFLVSFYNNEISEKSEIFDDQFSVERPDGSNFTLKIRSTKLEDSAMYFCASRTVNYGYTFGSGTRLTVV.